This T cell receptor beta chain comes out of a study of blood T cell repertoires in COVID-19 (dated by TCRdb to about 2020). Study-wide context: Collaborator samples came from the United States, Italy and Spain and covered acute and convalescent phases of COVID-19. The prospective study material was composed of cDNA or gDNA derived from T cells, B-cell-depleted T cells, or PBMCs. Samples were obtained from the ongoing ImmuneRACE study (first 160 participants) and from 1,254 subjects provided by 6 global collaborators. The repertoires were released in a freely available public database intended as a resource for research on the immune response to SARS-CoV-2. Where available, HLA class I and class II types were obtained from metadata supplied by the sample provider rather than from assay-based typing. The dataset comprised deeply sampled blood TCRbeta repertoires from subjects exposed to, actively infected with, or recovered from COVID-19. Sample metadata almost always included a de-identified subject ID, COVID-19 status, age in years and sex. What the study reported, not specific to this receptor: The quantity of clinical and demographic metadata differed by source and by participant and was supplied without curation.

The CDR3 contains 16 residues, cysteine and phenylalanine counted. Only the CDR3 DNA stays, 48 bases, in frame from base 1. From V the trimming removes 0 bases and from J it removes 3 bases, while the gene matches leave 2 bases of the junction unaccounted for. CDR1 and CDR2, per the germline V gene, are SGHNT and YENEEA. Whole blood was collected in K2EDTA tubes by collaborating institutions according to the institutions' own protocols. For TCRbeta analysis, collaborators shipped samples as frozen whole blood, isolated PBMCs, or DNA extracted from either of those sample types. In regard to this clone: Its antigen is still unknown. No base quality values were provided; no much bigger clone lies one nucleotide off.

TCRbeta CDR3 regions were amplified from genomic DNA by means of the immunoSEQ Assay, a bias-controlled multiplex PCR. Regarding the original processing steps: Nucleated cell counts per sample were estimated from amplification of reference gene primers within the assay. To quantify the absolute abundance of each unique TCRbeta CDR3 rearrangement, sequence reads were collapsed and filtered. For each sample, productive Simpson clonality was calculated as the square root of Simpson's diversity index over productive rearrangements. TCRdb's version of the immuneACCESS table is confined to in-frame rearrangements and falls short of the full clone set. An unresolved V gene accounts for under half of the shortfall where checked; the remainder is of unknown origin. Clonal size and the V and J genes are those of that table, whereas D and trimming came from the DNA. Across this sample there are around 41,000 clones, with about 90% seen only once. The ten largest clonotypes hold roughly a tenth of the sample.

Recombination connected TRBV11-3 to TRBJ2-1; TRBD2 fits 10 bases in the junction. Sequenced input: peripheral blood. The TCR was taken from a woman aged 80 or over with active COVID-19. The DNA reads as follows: TGTGCCAGCAGCTTAGAGGCTAGCGGGGGCTACAATGAGCAGTTCTTC. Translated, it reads CASSLEASGGYNEQFF.